These 28 T cell receptor beta chains came from one sample sequenced in a study of T cell changes during pregnancy in multiple sclerosis. Sequencing was performed with immunoSEQ multiplex PCR; in TCRdb, only in-frame clones are kept and a portion is missing. The sample has some 19,000 clones, around 90% seen once; the top ten hold roughly 6%. The sample was CD8+ T cells from peripheral blood mononuclear cells, taken after pregnancy. Receptor source: a female donor in good health, enrolled as a control in a pregnancy study.

The chain couples TRBV9 to TRBJ2-5; D perhaps matches TRBD2 (5 bases). The germline CDR1 and CDR2 sequences are SGDLS and YYNGEE. Trimming removed 1 base at V and 5 bases at J, with 15 bases between. This CDR3 contains 15 residues. In DNA form, the CDR3 reads TGTGCCAGCAGCGTAACTAGAGGGCCCGGGGAGACCCAGTACTTC. Amino acids: CASSVTRGPGETQYF.

The gene calls are TRBV4-2 and TRBJ1-3, with 8 nucleotides matching TRBD1. The CDR3 runs 15 residues. V shed 0 bases and J 5 bases; nucleotides not matched to a gene: 3. Germline V CDR1 and CDR2: LGHNA, YNFKEQ. CDR3 bases: TGTGCCAGCAGCCAAGAGACAGGGGCGAGAAACACCATATATTTT. Translating gives CASSQETGARNTIYF.

This chain links TRBV10-3 with TRBJ1-1, with D maybe TRBD1 (6 bases). Germline lookup yields CDR1 ENHRY and CDR2 SYGVKD. The CDR3 runs to 13 residues. Trimming took 5 bases from V and 6 from J, leaving 13 bases between them. Here the CDR3 reads CAISSSGASEAFF. The CDR3 coding sequence is TGTGCCATCAGTTCCTCAGGGGCATCTGAAGCTTTCTTT.

This clone occurred once. The V gene is TRBV13, the J gene TRBJ2-7, with a weak D call TRBD2 (6 bases). Between the trimmed V and J ends, which lost 7 bases and 3 bases, there was a span of 19 bases. Germline values: CDR1 PRHDT, CDR2 FYEKMQ (reference sequence). The CDR3 extends over 15 amino acids. This chain's CDR3 is CASTLSSVLNYEQYF. The CDR3 DNA is TGTGCCAGCACCCTATCTAGCGTACTTAACTACGAGCAGTACTTC.

This rearrangement joins TRBV4-3 to TRBJ1-1; 10 bases are a match to TRBD1. The CDR3 runs to 14 residues. With 3 bases clipped from V and 7 bases from J, the junction kept 5 bases outside the gene matches. Germline CDR1 and CDR2: LGHNA and YSLEER. CDR3 amino acids: CASSQGTGVGEAFF. CDR3 nucleotide sequence: TGCGCCAGCAGCCAGGGGACAGGGGTTGGTGAAGCTTTCTTT.

This chain uses TRBV5-8 with TRBJ1-5, with D maybe TRBD1 (5 bases). The germline V gene encodes CDR1 SGHTS and CDR2 YDEGEE. The CDR3 is 14 amino acids. Trimming pared 2 bases from V and 3 bases from J, leaving 9 bases between. Here the CDR3 DNA reads TGTGCCAGCAGCTTAAGGGGATACAATCAGCCCCAGCATTTT. This codes for CASSLRGYNQPQHF.

V usage is TRBV5-6 and J usage is TRBJ1-1; D ambiguous. This CDR3 comprises 13 residues. Deletions cut 4 bases from V and 1 base from J, with 8 bases between. CDR1 and CDR2 from the germline V gene are SGHDT and YYEEEE. The CDR3: CASSSDWNTEAFF. The CDR3, as DNA: TGTGCCAGCAGCAGCGACTGGAACACTGAAGCTTTCTTT. Variable domain in full (rest from reference TRBV5-6 and TRBJ1-1): DAGVTQSPTHLIKTRGQQVTLRCSPKSGHDTVSWYQQALGQGPQFIFQYYEEEERQRGNFPDRFSGHQFPNYSSELNVNALLLGDSALYLCASSSDWNTEAFFGQGTRLTVV.

This clone was counted a single time. The V call is TRBV29-1, the J call TRBJ2-5; tentatively, D is TRBD1 (5 bases). Between the trimmed V and J ends, which lost 4 bases and 2 bases, there was a span of 8 bases. The length of the CDR3 is 12 residues. Germline values: CDR1 SQVTM, CDR2 ANQGSEA. The CDR3 reads CSVGTGQETQYF. The CDR3 DNA reads as TGCAGCGTTGGCACAGGACAAGAGACCCAGTACTTC.

This rearrangement joins TRBV27 to TRBJ1-5; D call uncertain. In germline, CDR1 is MNHEY, CDR2 SMNVEV (reference sequence). The CDR3 has 15 amino acids. Trimming stripped 1 base from V and 4 bases from J, with 11 bases between. The CDR3 is CASSLWADQNQPQHF. DNA for the CDR3: TGTGCCAGCAGTTTATGGGCAGACCAAAATCAGCCCCAGCATTTT.

This chain links TRBV4-3 with TRBJ2-2; perhaps TRBD2 as D (5 bases). CDR3 length: 12 residues. With 9 bases removed from V and 4 bases from J, the gap between germline ends came to 9 bases. Germline V gives CDR1 LGHNA, CDR2 YSLEER. The DNA of the CDR3 is TGCGCCAGTAATGCGGGCACCGGGGAGCTGTTTTTT. It codes for CASNAGTGELFF.

The V call is TRBV5-6, the J call TRBJ1-6; 11 nucleotides line up with TRBD1. Germline V gene data show CDR1 as SGHDT and CDR2 as YYEEEE. CDR3 length equals 15 residues. With 4 bases clipped from V and 7 bases from J, the junction kept 4 bases outside the gene matches. As DNA, the CDR3 is TGTGCCAGCAGCCCCTGGGACAGGGGGAATTCACCCCTCCACTTT. Translated: CASSPWDRGNSPLHF.

This chain uses TRBV7-3 with TRBJ2-2; 12 bases fit TRBD1. From germline, CDR1 is SGHTA and CDR2 FQGTGA. J gave up 0 bases and V 0 bases, and 17 bases lay outside the gene matches. The CDR3 has 23 amino acids. CDR3: CASSLTDEWVGTGGTSNTGELFF. CDR3 in DNA: TGTGCCAGCAGCTTAACGGACGAGTGGGTTGGGACAGGGGGCACCTCGAACACCGGGGAGCTGTTTTTT.

The chain joins TRBV4-3 to TRBJ2-6; tentatively, D is TRBD2 (7 bases). This CDR3 has 16 residues. The germline CDR1 and CDR2 sequences are LGHNA and YSLEER. Between the trimmed V and J ends, which lost 4 bases and 1 base, there was a span of 11 bases. The CDR3 DNA reads TGCGCCAGCAGCCGGGAGGGGGGATCTGGGGCCAACGTCCTGACTTTC. The encoded protein is CASSREGGSGANVLTF.

The genes are TRBV13 and TRBJ2-1, with D unresolved. Looked up from germline, CDR1 is PRHDT and CDR2 is FYEKMQ (reference sequence). The ends were cut back, 6 bases at V and 0 bases at J, with 9 bases in the middle. This CDR3 comprises 14 residues. This CDR3 is CASRPGSSYNEQFF. CDR3 in DNA: TGTGCCAGCAGGCCAGGAAGCTCCTACAATGAGCAGTTCTTC. Using reference TRBV13 and TRBJ2-1 for the parts outside the CDR3, the full variable domain is AAGVIQSPRHLIKEKRETATLKCYPIPRHDTVYWYQQGPGQDPQFLISFYEKMQSDKGSIPDRFSAQQFSDYHSELNMSSLELGDSALYFCASRPGSSYNEQFFGPGTRLTVL.

The CDR3 loop is CASSTRTGAYEQYF. The CDR3 coding sequence is TGTGCCAGCAGCACCCGGACGGGAGCCTACGAGCAGTACTTC. This chain connects TRBV6-5 to TRBJ2-7; D possibly corresponds to TRBD2 (6 bases). V lost 6 bases and J 2 bases, leaving 14 bases between the germline ends. The CDR3 consists of 14 residues. Germline values: CDR1 MNHEY, CDR2 SVGAGI.

There are a few counts of this clone. This chain joins TRBV18 and TRBJ2-7, with a weak D call TRBD2 (5 bases). The CDR3 covers 13 residues. Germline values: CDR1 KGHSH, CDR2 LQKENI. Trimming cost V 3 bases and J 1 base, with 7 bases left between them. DNA of the CDR3: TGTGCCAGCTCACCGGGAGAGTCCTACGAGCAGTACTTC. Translation gives CASSPGESYEQYF.

The chain is built from TRBV19 and TRBJ1-4; weak D call: TRBD1 (6 bases). V lost 4 bases and J 8 bases, leaving 20 bases between the germline ends. Germline CDR1 is LNHDA and CDR2 is SQIVND (reference sequence). CDR3 length: 16 residues. CDR3 DNA sequence: TGTGCCAGTAGTACCCGCCTACAGGGTTTAAACGAAAAACTGTTTTTT. Its translation: CASSTRLQGLNEKLFF.

The rearrangement links TRBV9 to TRBJ1-2, with a tentative D call TRBD1 (5 bases). CDR3 length: 13 amino acids. V lost 3 bases, J lost 2 bases, and 8 bases lay in between. Germline V gives CDR1 SGDLS, CDR2 YYNGEE. CDR3 DNA: TGTGCCAGCAGCGAATACAGGAACTATGGCTACACCTTC. Encoded protein: CASSEYRNYGYTF.

This chain links TRBV7-3 with TRBJ2-5; 9 positions match TRBD2. CDR3 length: 17 amino acids. CDR1 and CDR2 (germline): SGHTA, FQGTGA. The junction had 15 bases not matched to a gene; V was cut back by 5 bases and J by 5 bases. The CDR3 sequence is CASSHGASRGGGETQYF. The CDR3 DNA reads as TGTGCCAGCAGCCACGGAGCCTCGCGGGGGGGCGGGGAGACCCAGTACTTC.

The rearrangement uses TRBV6-5 and TRBJ1-5; 10 bases are a match to TRBD1. The CDR3 covers 14 residues. With 5 bases clipped from V and 5 bases from J, the junction kept 3 bases outside the gene matches. The germline V gene encodes CDR1 MNHEY and CDR2 SVGAGI. The CDR3 DNA sequence: TGTGCCAGCAGTGGACAGGGGGGGTATCAGCCCCAGCATTTT. Translation gives CASSGQGGYQPQHF.

The chain links TRBV29-1 to TRBJ1-2, with 7 positions matching TRBD1. The CDR3 sequence is 12 residues long. The V gene end was trimmed by 7 bases and the J gene end by 8 bases; junction bases not matched to a gene: 10. CDR1 SQVTM and CDR2 ANQGSEA come from the germline V gene. The CDR3 nucleotides read TGCAGCGGGAGACAGGGAACGGACGGCTACACCTTC. Translated, it gives CSGRQGTDGYTF.

This chain uses TRBV13 with TRBJ1-2; the match to TRBD1 covers 8 bases. V was pared by 6 bases and J by 2 bases, with 11 bases of the junction left unmatched. The V gene's germline CDR1 is PRHDT and CDR2 FYEKMQ (reference sequence). The CDR3 covers 16 residues. CDR3 loop: CASSLRTPGGNYGYTF. CDR3 coding DNA: TGTGCCAGCAGTCTCCGGACCCCAGGGGGCAACTATGGCTACACCTTC.

The genes are TRBV30 and TRBJ1-6; weak D call: TRBD1 (5 bases). CDR3 length: 15 residues. Germline V gene lookup returns CDR1 GTSNPN and CDR2 SVGIG (reference sequence). The V and J ends lost 0 bases and 2 bases respectively, with 8 bases between them. The CDR3 region is CAWSVRGTYNSPLHF. The CDR3, as DNA: TGTGCCTGGAGTGTTAGGGGTACCTATAATTCACCCCTCCACTTT.

This chain uses TRBV7-6 with TRBJ2-1; D not resolved. The germline V and J ends were trimmed by 0 bases and 5 bases, with 2 bases remaining between them. The V gene's germline CDR1 is SGHVS and CDR2 FNYEAQ. CDR3 size: 12 residues. DNA for the CDR3: TGTGCCAGCAGCTTAGCCGACAATGAGCAGTTCTTC. As protein: CASSLADNEQFF.

This chain links TRBV4-3 with TRBJ2-6; possible D gene TRBD1, 6 bases. This CDR3 contains 17 residues. From germline, CDR1 is LGHNA and CDR2 YSLEER. V was pared by 1 base and J by 0 bases, with 10 bases between. The CDR3 DNA sequence: TGCGCCAGCAGCCAAGCGGGGACAAACTCTGGGGCCAACGTCCTGACTTTC. Protein product: CASSQAGTNSGANVLTF.

V usage is TRBV30 and J usage is TRBJ2-2; D gene unclear. The CDR3 consists of 13 residues. The germline gives CDR1 GTSNPN, CDR2 SVGIG (reference sequence). Trimming stripped 4 bases from V and 6 bases from J, with 12 bases between. CDR3 in DNA: TGTGCCTGGACGCAGTTGTTCCCCGGGGAGCTGTTTTTT. Encoded protein: CAWTQLFPGELFF.

CDR3 nucleotides: TGTGCCAGCAGCTTTGAGTTTGACAGCCCACAAAATGAAGCTTTCTTT. Translation: CASSFEFDSPQNEAFF. V usage is TRBV5-6 and J usage is TRBJ1-1, with D perhaps TRBD1 (5 bases). Germline-derived CDR1 and CDR2 are SGHDT and YYEEEE. Deletions cut 2 bases from V and 7 bases from J, with 21 bases between. CDR3 length: 16 residues. Filled out from reference TRBV5-6 and TRBJ1-1, the complete variable domain reads DAGVTQSPTHLIKTRGQQVTLRCSPKSGHDTVSWYQQALGQGPQFIFQYYEEEERQRGNFPDRFSGHQFPNYSSELNVNALLLGDSALYLCASSFEFDSPQNEAFFGQGTRLTVV.

In its sample, this clone is large (0.1 to 1%). Distinct nucleotide sequences in the sample also encode this CDR3. V gene TRBV9 combines with J gene TRBJ1-1; 8 nucleotides agree with TRBD1. CDR1 and CDR2 from the germline V gene are SGDLS and YYNGEE. The V gene end was trimmed by 4 bases and the J gene end by 3 bases; junction bases not matched to a gene: 8. This CDR3 is built from 15 residues. DNA of the CDR3: TGTGCCAGCAGCTTCCAGACAGGGGTGGACACTGAAGCTTTCTTT. Translated: CASSFQTGVDTEAFF.